This T cell receptor beta chain appears in the sequencing data of a study of control samples from healthy donors and cancer patients. Profiled with immunoSEQ multiplex PCR; TCRdb holds only in-frame clones, not every one. The sample yields 45,000 to 65,000 clones, about 88% seen once. Sequencing was done on a sample of PBMCs. This clonotype was sampled from a man over 45 with head and neck cancer.

The CDR3 protein is CASSEKPSDRAAFF. The CDR3 DNA reads as TGTGCCAGCAGTGAAAAACCATCGGACAGGGCGGCTTTCTTT. The chain links TRBV6-1 to TRBJ1-1; 8 bases are a match to TRBD1. V lost 2 bases and J lost 11; bases outside the gene matches: 10. CDR1 and CDR2 (germline): MNHNS, SASEGT. The CDR3 spans 14 residues.